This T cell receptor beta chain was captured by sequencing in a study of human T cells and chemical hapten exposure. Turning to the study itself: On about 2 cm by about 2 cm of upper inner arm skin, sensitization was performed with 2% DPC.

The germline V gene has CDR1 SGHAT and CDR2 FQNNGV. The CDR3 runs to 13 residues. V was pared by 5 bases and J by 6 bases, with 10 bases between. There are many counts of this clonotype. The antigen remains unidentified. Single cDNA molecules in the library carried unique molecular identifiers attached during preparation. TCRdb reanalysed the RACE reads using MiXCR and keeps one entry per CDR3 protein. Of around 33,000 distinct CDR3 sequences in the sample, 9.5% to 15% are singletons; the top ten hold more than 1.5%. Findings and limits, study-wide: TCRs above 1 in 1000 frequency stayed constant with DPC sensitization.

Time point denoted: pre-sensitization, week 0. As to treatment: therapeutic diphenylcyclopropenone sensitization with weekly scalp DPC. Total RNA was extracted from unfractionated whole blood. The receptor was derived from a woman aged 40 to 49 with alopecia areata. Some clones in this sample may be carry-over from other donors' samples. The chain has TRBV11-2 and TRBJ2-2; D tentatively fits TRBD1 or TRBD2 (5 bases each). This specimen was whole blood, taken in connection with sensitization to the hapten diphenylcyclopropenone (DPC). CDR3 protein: CASSARGAGELFF. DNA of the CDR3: TGTGCCAGCAGCGCTAGAGGGGCCGGGGAGCTGTTTTTT.